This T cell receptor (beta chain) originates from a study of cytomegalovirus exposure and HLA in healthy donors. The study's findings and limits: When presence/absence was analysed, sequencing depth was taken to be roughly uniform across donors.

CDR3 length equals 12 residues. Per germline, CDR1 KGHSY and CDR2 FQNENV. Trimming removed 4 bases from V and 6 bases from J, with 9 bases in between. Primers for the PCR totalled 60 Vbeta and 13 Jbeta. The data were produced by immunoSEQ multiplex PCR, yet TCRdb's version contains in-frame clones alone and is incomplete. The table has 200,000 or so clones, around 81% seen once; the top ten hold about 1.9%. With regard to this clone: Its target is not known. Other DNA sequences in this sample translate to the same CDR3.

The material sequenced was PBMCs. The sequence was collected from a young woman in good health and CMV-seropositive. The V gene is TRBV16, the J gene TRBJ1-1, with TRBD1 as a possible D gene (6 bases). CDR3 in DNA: TGTGCCAGCAGCCCACAGGGCCCTGAAGCTTTCTTT. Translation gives CASSPQGPEAFF.